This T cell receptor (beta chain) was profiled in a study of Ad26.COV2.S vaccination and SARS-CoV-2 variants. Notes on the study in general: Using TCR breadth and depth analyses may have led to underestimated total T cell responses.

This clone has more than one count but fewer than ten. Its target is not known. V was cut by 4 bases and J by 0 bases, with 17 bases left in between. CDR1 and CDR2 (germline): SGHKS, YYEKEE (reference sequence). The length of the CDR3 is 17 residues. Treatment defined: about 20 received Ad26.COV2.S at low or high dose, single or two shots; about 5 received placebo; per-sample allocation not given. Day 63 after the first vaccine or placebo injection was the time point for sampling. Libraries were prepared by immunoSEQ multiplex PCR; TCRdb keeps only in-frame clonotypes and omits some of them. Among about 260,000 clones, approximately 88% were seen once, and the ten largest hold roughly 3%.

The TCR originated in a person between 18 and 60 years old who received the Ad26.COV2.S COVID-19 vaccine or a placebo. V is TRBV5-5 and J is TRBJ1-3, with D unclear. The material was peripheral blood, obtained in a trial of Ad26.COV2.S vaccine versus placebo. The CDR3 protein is CASSLVLGVSSGNTIYF. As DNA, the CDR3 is TGTGCCAGCAGCCTCGTTCTGGGTGTGAGCTCTGGAAACACCATATATTTT. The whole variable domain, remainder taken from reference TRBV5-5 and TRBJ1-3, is DAGVTQSPTHLIKTRGQQVTLRCSPISGHKSVSWYQQVLGQGPQFIFQYYEKEERGRGNFPDRFSARQFPNYSSELNVNALLLGDSALYLCASSLVLGVSSGNTIYFGEGSWLTVV.